This T cell receptor (beta chain) was recovered during a study of blood T cell repertoires in COVID-19. The overall study: In each case, the material was cDNA or gDNA derived from T cells, B-cell-depleted T cells, or PBMCs.

Generated by immunoSEQ multiplex PCR, the TCRdb table keeps only in-frame clones and is missing some. The table records 60,000 to 90,000 clones, around nine tenths of them present only once. Sequences were obtained from peripheral blood. The TCR originated in a woman aged 80 or over with active or convalescent COVID-19.

The CDR3 loop reads CASSTWTEANYGYTF. The CDR3 DNA reads TGTGCCAGCAGTACCTGGACAGAGGCTAACTATGGCTACACCTTC. The V gene is TRBV27, the J gene TRBJ1-2, with D perhaps TRBD1 (6 bases). This CDR3 comprises 15 residues. V lost 5 bases to trimming and J lost 0 bases, with 13 bases between them. Per germline, CDR1 MNHEY and CDR2 SMNVEV (reference sequence).